This T cell receptor beta chain appears in the sequencing data of a study of CDR3 diversity in severe acne. CDR3 length: 13 amino acids. Germline loops: CDR1 KGHDR, CDR2 SFDVKD. TCRdb re-derived calls from the PCR reads in MiXCR, one entry per CDR3 protein. The repertoire consists of approximately 84,000 distinct CDR3 sequences, with under 65% occurring once and the leading ten covering approximately 15%. For this clonotype: The junction departs from germline at one end; a sequencing error may be responsible.

The chain employs TRBV24-1 and TRBJ1-1; a possible D gene is TRBD1 (6 bases). Sequenced: blood. The source of this sequence is a male donor in good health, without acne. CDR3 sequence: CATNHAGGTKAFF. The CDR3 bases are TGTGCCACCAATCATGCGGGGGGCACTAAAGCTTTCTTT.